This passage covers 5 T cell receptor beta chains from one sample sequenced in a study of hypomethylating agent response in myelodysplastic syndrome. The protocol was immunoSEQ multiplex PCR, while the TCRdb copy is restricted to in-frame clones and leaves out a portion. The table records roughly 9,300 clones, 83% of them present only once. The material sequenced was bone marrow, taken before or after starting hypomethylating agent treatment for myelodysplastic syndrome (not recorded which). The receptor set was obtained from a human donor with myelodysplastic syndrome.

By sample fraction, this clone is medium-sized. The CDR3 loop reads CASSGRQGNTGELFF. DNA of the CDR3: TGTGCCAGCAGTGGCAGACAGGGGAACACCGGGGAGCTGTTTTTT. This chain uses TRBV25-1 with TRBJ2-2; 7 positions match TRBD1. The CDR3 has 15 residues. Germline lookup yields CDR1 MGHDK and CDR2 SYGVNS. J lost 1 base, V lost 4 bases, and 3 bases had no gene match.

The V call is TRBV6-5, the J call TRBJ2-4; the D is unclear. Trimming cost V 6 bases and J 2 bases, with 14 bases left between them. The CDR3 length is 15 residues. Germline V gene lookup returns CDR1 MNHEY and CDR2 SVGAGI. The CDR3 DNA reads as TGTGCCAGCAGCCCCCGTCTCTATACCAAAAACATTCAGTACTTC. It is translated as CASSPRLYTKNIQYF.

This clone was counted a single time. As DNA, the CDR3 is TGTGCCAGCAGACAGGGGGTTGCGGGCTACACCTTC. Its protein product is CASRQGVAGYTF. This chain links TRBV19 with TRBJ1-2; 9 bases match TRBD1. The CDR3 is 12 residues long. CDR1 and CDR2 from the germline V gene are LNHDA and SQIVND (reference sequence). The J segment lost 8 bases and the V segment lost 9 bases, leaving 7 bases of the junction unmatched.

V gene TRBV5-1 combines with J gene TRBJ1-1, with D hard to call. Germline CDR1 reads SGHRS; CDR2 reads YFSETQ. V was pared by 2 bases and J by 1 base, with 9 bases between. The CDR3 length is 14 residues. The CDR3 loop reads CASSFMTANTEAFF. The CDR3 bases are TGCGCCAGCAGCTTCATGACGGCGAACACTGAAGCTTTCTTT.

The J gene is TRBJ2-1, the V gene TRBV19, with 7 bases lining up with TRBD2. V shed 10 bases, J shed 7 bases, and the junction held 19 bases outside the gene matches. Germline CDR1 and CDR2: LNHDA and SQIVND (reference sequence). This CDR3 is built from 16 residues. CDR3 coding DNA: TGTGCCACCAAGACCTTTGGACTAGGTCGACGTAATGAGCAGTTCTTC. Residues: CATKTFGLGRRNEQFF.